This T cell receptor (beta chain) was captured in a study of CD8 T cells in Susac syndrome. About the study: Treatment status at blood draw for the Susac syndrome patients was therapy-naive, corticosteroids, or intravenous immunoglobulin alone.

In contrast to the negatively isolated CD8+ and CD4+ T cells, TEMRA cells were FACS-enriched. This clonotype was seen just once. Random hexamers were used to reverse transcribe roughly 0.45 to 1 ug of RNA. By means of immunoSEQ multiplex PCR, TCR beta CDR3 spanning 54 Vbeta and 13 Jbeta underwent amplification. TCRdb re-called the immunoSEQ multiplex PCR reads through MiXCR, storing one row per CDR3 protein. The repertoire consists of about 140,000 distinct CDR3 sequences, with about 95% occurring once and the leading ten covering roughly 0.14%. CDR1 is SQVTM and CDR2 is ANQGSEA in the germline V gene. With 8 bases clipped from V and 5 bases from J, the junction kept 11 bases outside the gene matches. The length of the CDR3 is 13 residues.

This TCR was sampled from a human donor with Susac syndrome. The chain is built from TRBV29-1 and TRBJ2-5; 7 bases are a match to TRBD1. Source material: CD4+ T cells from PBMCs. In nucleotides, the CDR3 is TGCAGCACTACAGGGGATCTATTGGAGACCCAGTACTTC. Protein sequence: CSTTGDLLETQYF.